This T cell receptor (beta chain) came from a study of blood T cell repertoires in COVID-19. Turning to the study itself: Sites in the United States, Italy and Spain provided acute and convalescent COVID-19 samples. T cells, B-cell-depleted T cells, or PBMCs supplied cDNA or gDNA.

CDR1 and CDR2 from the germline V gene are LGHDT and YNNKEL (reference sequence). The ends lost 1 base at V and 12 bases at J; junction bases unmatched: 11. CDR3 length: 15 amino acids. Per the authors' pipeline: Nucleated cell number was recorded as an estimate derived from reference gene primer amplification. The repertoire was sequenced with immunoSEQ multiplex PCR; TCRdb's copy has only in-frame clones and lacks some. V, J and clone size are taken as reported in that table, and D and trimming were inferred from the DNA itself. The sample holds around 290,000 clones, around 89% seen once. The rearrangement links TRBV3-1 (or the pseudogene TRBV3-2) to TRBJ2-1, with 8 bases fitting TRBD2. The sequenced sample consisted of peripheral blood. This TCR came from a man aged 40-49 years with acute or convalescent COVID-19. CDR3 DNA sequence: TGTGCCAGCAGCCAAGGCGGGGGGCCTGTTTCGGGGCAGTTCTTC. Translation: CASSQGGGPVSGQFF.